A single sample gave rise to the 24 T cell receptor beta chains below, sequenced in a study of T cell responses to AZD1222 COVID-19 vaccine. Repertoires were generated with immunoSEQ multiplex PCR, while TCRdb's copy carries only in-frame clones and drops some. The sample yields around 170,000 clones, about 91% seen once. The sequenced sample was peripheral blood, obtained 28 days after the second AZD1222 dose. The source of these receptors is an adult who received the AZD1222 COVID-19 vaccine.

This rearrangement joins TRBV11-2 to TRBJ2-1; the D gene is possibly TRBD2 (6 bases). Germline CDR1 reads SGHAT; CDR2 reads FQNNGV. The V end lost 0 bases, the J end lost 5 bases, and 11 bases lay between the germline ends. CDR3 length: 15 amino acids. This CDR3 is CASSLDRGLHNEQFF. For the CDR3, the DNA is TGTGCCAGCAGCTTAGATCGGGGACTCCACAATGAGCAGTTCTTC.

This clone was found once. This chain links TRBV5-4 with TRBJ2-4, with D perhaps matching TRBD1 or TRBD2 (6 bases each). In germline, CDR1 is SGHNT, CDR2 YYREEE (reference sequence). Trimming shortened V by 2 bases and J by 4 bases, and 10 bases separated the two germline ends. The CDR3 contains 14 residues. The CDR3 coding sequence is TGTGCCAGCAGCTTCCTAGGGGGGAAAAACATTCAGTACTTC. This gives the protein CASSFLGGKNIQYF. Full variable domain (rest looked up from reference TRBV5-4 and TRBJ2-4): ETGVTQSPTHLIKTRGQQVTLRCSSQSGHNTVSWYQQALGQGPQFIFQYYREEENGRGNFPPRFSGLQFPNYSSELNVNALELDDSALYLCASSFLGGKNIQYFGAGTRLSVL.

This chain joins TRBV5-4 and TRBJ1-1; TRBD1 is a possible D gene (5 bases). V shed 2 bases and J shed 1 base, with 6 bases lying between them. Looked up from germline, CDR1 is SGHNT and CDR2 is YYREEE (reference sequence). CDR3 size: 13 residues. CDR3 amino acids: CASSFGQNTEAFF. Here the CDR3 DNA reads TGTGCCAGCAGCTTCGGACAGAACACTGAAGCTTTCTTT. Based on the CDR3 plus reference TRBV5-4 and TRBJ1-1, the full variable domain is ETGVTQSPTHLIKTRGQQVTLRCSSQSGHNTVSWYQQALGQGPQFIFQYYREEENGRGNFPPRFSGLQFPNYSSELNVNALELDDSALYLCASSFGQNTEAFFGQGTRLTVV.

This sequence joins TRBV7-8 and TRBJ1-2; possibly TRBD1 for D (5 bases). The germline V gene has CDR1 SGHVS and CDR2 FQNEAQ. CDR3 length equals 16 residues. The ends were cut back, 5 bases at V and 5 bases at J, with 21 bases in the middle. The CDR3 DNA sequence: TGTGCCAGCAGCACGTCAACAGGACTTCGGGGTTATGGCTACACCTTC. It is translated as CASSTSTGLRGYGYTF.

The V and J genes are TRBV10-1 and TRBJ2-7; 8 positions agree with TRBD1. The CDR3 sequence is 14 residues long. CDR1 is WNHNN, CDR2 SYGVQD, per germline (reference sequence). Trimming took 7 bases from V and 2 from J; bases not matched to a gene: 7. The CDR3 is CASNWTGKAYEQYF. Here the CDR3 DNA reads TGCGCCAGCAATTGGACAGGGAAGGCCTACGAGCAGTACTTC.

This clone has more than one count but fewer than ten. This chain uses TRBV19 with TRBJ2-2; 7 positions match TRBD1. J lost 5 bases, V lost 5 bases, and 17 bases had no gene match. The CDR3 covers 18 residues. Per germline, CDR1 LNHDA and CDR2 SQIVND (reference sequence). The CDR3 protein is CASSPQIPTGRKTGELFF. The CDR3 DNA follows: TGTGCCAGTAGTCCCCAAATCCCGACAGGGAGAAAGACCGGGGAGCTGTTTTTT. The variable domain in full, with the rest retrieved from reference TRBV19 and TRBJ2-2, is DGGITQSPKYLFRKEGQNVTLSCEQNLNHDAMYWYRQDPGQGLRLIYYSQIVNDFQKGDIAEGYSVSREKKESFPLTVTSAQKNPTAFYLCASSPQIPTGRKTGELFFGEGSRLTVL.

About this clone: The junction departs from germline at one end; a sequencing error may be responsible. CDR3 DNA: TGTGCCAGCACCGTAGGGGACAGGGCTCTAGGCTACACCTTC. Its protein product is CASTVGDRALGYTF. This chain joins TRBV9 and TRBJ1-2, with 9 bases identical to TRBD1. The CDR3 length is 14 residues. Germline V gene sequence: CDR1 SGDLS, CDR2 YYNGEE. Together with reference TRBV9 and TRBJ1-2, the CDR3 gives the full variable domain: DSGVTQTPKHLITATGQRVTLRCSPRSGDLSVYWYQQSLDQGLQFLIQYYNGEERAKGNILERFSAQQFPDLHSELNLSSLELGDSALYFCASTVGDRALGYTFGSGTRLTVV.

The chain combines TRBV7-9 with TRBJ1-4; D possibly corresponds to TRBD1 (5 bases). V was trimmed by 4 bases and J by 4 bases, leaving 10 bases between them. The CDR3 extends over 14 amino acids. Germline values: CDR1 SEHNR, CDR2 FQNEAQ (reference sequence). The CDR3: CASSSRGVNEKLFF. CDR3 in DNA: TGTGCCAGCAGCTCCCGGGGGGTTAATGAAAAACTGTTTTTT.

The J gene is TRBJ1-1, the V gene TRBV6-6, with 7 bases fitting TRBD1. The length of the CDR3 is 14 residues. CDR1 is MNHNY and CDR2 is SVGAGI in the germline V gene (reference sequence). J was trimmed by 2 bases and V by 6 bases; bases with no gene match: 6. DNA of the CDR3: TGTGCCAGCAGGCTTAGACAGGGAAACACTGAAGCTTTCTTT. Its translation: CASRLRQGNTEAFF.

J is TRBJ2-7 and V is TRBV7-9; 8 bases are a match to TRBD2. The CDR3 totals 14 residues. J was trimmed by 5 bases and V by 5 bases; bases with no gene match: 8. The V gene's germline CDR1 is SEHNR and CDR2 FQNEAQ (reference sequence). CDR3 nucleotide sequence: TGTGCCAGCAGCCCCCAGGCGGGGGGTAACGAGCAGTACTTC. Amino acids: CASSPQAGGNEQYF.

The chain couples TRBV27 to TRBJ2-2; D is possibly TRBD2 (6 bases). CDR1 MNHEY and CDR2 SMNVEV come from the germline V gene (reference sequence). Trimming pared 0 bases from V and 2 bases from J, leaving 16 bases between. This CDR3 has 18 amino acids. DNA for the CDR3: TGTGCCAGCAGTTTATCGTGGGCCCGGGGGTTAAACACCGGGGAGCTGTTTTTT. Protein sequence: CASSLSWARGLNTGELFF.

This clone was picked up one time. The rearrangement links TRBV19 to TRBJ2-4, with D maybe TRBD2 (6 bases). V lost 5 bases and J 6 bases, leaving 14 bases between the germline ends. Germline CDR1 and CDR2: LNHDA and SQIVND (reference sequence). This CDR3 is built from 14 residues. CDR3 protein: CASSPNQGGNIQYF. Here the CDR3 DNA reads TGTGCCAGTAGTCCAAACCAGGGAGGAAACATTCAGTACTTC.

The DNA for the CDR3 is TGTGCCTGGGGGACACTTAACACCATATATTTT. Protein sequence: CAWGTLNTIYF. V gene TRBV30 combines with J gene TRBJ1-3; a possible D gene is TRBD1 (6 bases). Trimming shortened V by 5 bases and J by 7 bases, and 9 bases separated the two germline ends. The CDR3 sequence is 11 residues long. The germline V gene encodes CDR1 GTSNPN and CDR2 SVGIG (reference sequence).

The chain has TRBV4-2 and TRBJ1-2; no clear D gene. CDR1 and CDR2 from the germline V gene are LGHNA and YNFKEQ. The CDR3 is 15 amino acids. The V end lost 0 bases, the J end lost 4 bases, and 12 bases lay between the germline ends. CDR3 sequence (DNA): TGTGCCAGCAGCCAAGATCCTGGAGGCGGCTATGGCTACACCTTC. This translates into CASSQDPGGGYGYTF.

The CDR3: CASSASGLAGVTGELFF. In DNA, the CDR3 is TGCGCCAGCAGCGCGTCCGGACTAGCGGGGGTCACCGGGGAGCTGTTTTTT. V and J are TRBV5-1 and TRBJ2-2, with 13 bases fitting TRBD2. This CDR3 comprises 17 residues. Germline CDR1 and CDR2: SGHRS and YFSETQ. J was trimmed by 4 bases and V by 4 bases; bases with no gene match: 7.

The V and J genes are TRBV5-6 and TRBJ2-7; 7 nucleotides match TRBD1. Looked up from germline, CDR1 is SGHDT and CDR2 is YYEEEE. CDR3 size: 14 residues. Trimming at V came to 4 bases and at J to 0 bases, leaving 4 bases not matched to a gene. CDR3 in DNA: TGTGCCAGCAGCCAAGACAGGGTCTCCTACGAGCAGTACTTC. This sequence encodes CASSQDRVSYEQYF.

The rearrangement links TRBV30 to TRBJ2-7; 7 bases align to TRBD2. Per the germline V gene, CDR1 is GTSNPN and CDR2 is SVGIG (reference sequence). CDR3 length equals 13 residues. The J segment lost 0 bases and the V segment lost 3 bases, leaving 2 bases of the junction unmatched. The CDR3 nucleotides read TGTGCCTGGAGGTCTAGCGGCTCCTACGAGCAGTACTTC. Translation gives CAWRSSGSYEQYF.

The chain recombines TRBV27 with TRBJ2-1; D is tentatively TRBD1 or TRBD2 (5 bases each). Germline CDR1 and CDR2: MNHEY and SMNVEV (reference sequence). The V and J ends lost 5 bases and 4 bases respectively, with 15 bases between them. The CDR3 is 15 residues long. CDR3 DNA sequence: TGTGCCAGCAGTACGGCCGGGACGGGGTACAATGAGCAGTTCTTC. As protein: CASSTAGTGYNEQFF.

In its sample, this clone was seen once. This chain links TRBV5-1 with TRBJ2-2; weak D call: TRBD1 (6 bases). The CDR3 is made up of 15 amino acids. V shed 4 bases and J shed 3 bases, with 13 bases lying between them. The V gene's germline CDR1 is SGHRS and CDR2 YFSETQ. The CDR3 reads CASSVTGPHTGELFF. In DNA form, the CDR3 reads TGCGCCAGCAGCGTAACAGGGCCCCACACCGGGGAGCTGTTTTTT.

This chain joins TRBV9 and TRBJ2-1; TRBD2 matches at 8 bases. Germline values: CDR1 SGDLS, CDR2 YYNGEE. The length of the CDR3 is 15 residues. V was pared by 4 bases and J by 4 bases, with 7 bases of the junction left unmatched. CDR3 residues: CASSLTGGAYNEQFF. CDR3 bases: TGTGCCAGCAGCTTGACCGGGGGGGCATACAATGAGCAGTTCTTC.

The chain has TRBV5-6 and TRBJ2-7; 11 bases map to TRBD2. Germline trimming cut 3 bases from V and 1 base from J; bases unmatched to any gene: 12. The CDR3 sequence is 18 residues long. Germline values: CDR1 SGHDT, CDR2 YYEEEE. The CDR3 here is CASSSRSSGGANSYEQYF. CDR3 in DNA: TGTGCCAGCAGCTCCCGGAGTAGCGGGGGGGCCAATTCCTACGAGCAGTACTTC.

The chain links TRBV10-2 to TRBJ1-5; D call uncertain. V was pared by 4 bases and J by 3 bases, with 4 bases between. This CDR3 region has 12 residues. CDR1 WSHSY and CDR2 SAAADI come from the germline V gene. The CDR3 region is CASSGINQPQHF. CDR3 coding DNA: TGCGCCAGCAGTGGTATCAATCAGCCCCAGCATTTT.

The chain has TRBV18 and TRBJ2-1; 10 nucleotides match TRBD2. Germline-derived CDR1 and CDR2 are KGHSH and LQKENI. The CDR3 spans 15 residues. The V gene end was trimmed by 1 base and the J gene end by 5 bases; junction bases not matched to a gene: 2. In DNA form, the CDR3 reads TGTGCCAGCTCACCACTAGCGGGGGGAGACAATGAGCAGTTCTTC. Translation: CASSPLAGGDNEQFF.

The rearrangement uses TRBV5-1 and TRBJ1-2; D may be TRBD1 (6 bases). This CDR3 has 14 residues. The germline gives CDR1 SGHRS, CDR2 YFSETQ. Trimming removed 4 bases at V and 4 bases at J, with 14 bases between. The DNA of the CDR3 is TGCGCCAGCAGCGCATCGGGGGGCGCCTATGGCTACACCTTC. This translates into CASSASGGAYGYTF.